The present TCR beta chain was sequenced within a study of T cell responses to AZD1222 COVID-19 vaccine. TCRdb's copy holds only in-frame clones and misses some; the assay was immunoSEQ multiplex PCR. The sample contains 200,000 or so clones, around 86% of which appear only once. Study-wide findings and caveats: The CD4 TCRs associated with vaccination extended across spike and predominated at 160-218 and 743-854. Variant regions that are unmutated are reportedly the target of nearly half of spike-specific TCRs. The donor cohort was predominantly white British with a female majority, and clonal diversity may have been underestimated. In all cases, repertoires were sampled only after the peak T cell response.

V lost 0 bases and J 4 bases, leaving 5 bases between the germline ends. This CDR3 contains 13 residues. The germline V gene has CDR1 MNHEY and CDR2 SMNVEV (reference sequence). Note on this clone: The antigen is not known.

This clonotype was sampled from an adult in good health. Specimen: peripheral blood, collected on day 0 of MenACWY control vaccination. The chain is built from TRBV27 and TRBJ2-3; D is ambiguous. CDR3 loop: CASSLSTPDTQYF. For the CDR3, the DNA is TGTGCCAGCAGTTTATCAACCCCAGATACGCAGTATTTT.